The rows below give T cell receptor beta chains drawn from one sample of a study of T-cell reconstitution after alpha-beta-depleted transplantation in children. TCRdb used MiXCR to reprocess the PCR reads, holding one entry per CDR3 protein. This sample carries some 240,000 distinct CDR3 sequences, about 12% of them seen once, and the ten largest clones take roughly 2.6%. Sequencing used PBMCs from the stem cell graft donor, obtained from the stem cell graft. Receptors originate from a human donor who donated a stem cell graft to a child with acute lymphoblastic leukemia. CDR3s include the opening cysteine and the closing phenylalanine or tryptophan. Each record gives: clone size, V gene, CDR3 length, D gene, J gene, CDR3 protein, CDR3 DNA. The D gene is left open where the match is weak. Not every row has a clone size; where given, it reads once, few, many or a size class.

clone size: many; V gene: TRBV5-6; CDR3 length: 15; D gene: .; J gene: TRBJ1-5; CDR3 protein: CASSLIRDSNQPQHF; CDR3 DNA: TGTGCCAGCAGCTTAATCAGGGATAGCAATCAGCCCCAGCATTTT
clone size: many; V gene: TRBV7-6; CDR3 length: 16; D gene: TRBD2; J gene: TRBJ2-5; CDR3 protein: CASSSTGLAGGETQYF; CDR3 DNA: TGTGCCAGCAGCTCGACCGGACTAGCGGGAGGAGAGACCCAGTACTTC
clone size: once; V gene: TRBV15; CDR3 length: 14; D gene: TRBD1; J gene: TRBJ1-3; CDR3 protein: CATSPYPQGASIYF; CDR3 DNA: TGTGCCACCAGCCCATACCCCCAGGGGGCATCCATATATTTT
clone size: .; V gene: TRBV12-3/TRBV12-4; CDR3 length: 13; D gene: .; J gene: TRBJ1-1; CDR3 protein: CASIPTGTFEAFF; CDR3 DNA: TGTGCCAGCATTCCCACAGGGACATTTGAAGCTTTCTTT
clone size: .; V gene: TRBV4-3; CDR3 length: 16; D gene: TRBD2; J gene: TRBJ2-1; CDR3 protein: CASSQDISGIGDEQFF; CDR3 DNA: TGCGCCAGCAGCCAAGATATAAGCGGGATAGGCGATGAGCAGTTCTTC
clone size: many; V gene: TRBV2; CDR3 length: 13; D gene: TRBD1; J gene: TRBJ1-1; CDR3 protein: CAGQGVGDTEAFF; CDR3 DNA: TGTGCCGGGCAGGGGGTAGGCGACACTGAAGCTTTCTTT
clone size: many; V gene: TRBV7-2; CDR3 length: 17; D gene: TRBD2; J gene: TRBJ2-1; CDR3 protein: CASSFSWGTTSYNEQFF; CDR3 DNA: TGTGCCAGCAGCTTTTCGTGGGGGACTACCTCCTACAATGAGCAGTTCTTC
clone size: many; V gene: TRBV5-5; CDR3 length: 15; D gene: TRBD1; J gene: TRBJ2-1; CDR3 protein: CASSFRDRAYNEQFF; CDR3 DNA: TGTGCCAGCAGCTTCCGGGACAGAGCTTACAATGAGCAGTTCTTC
clone size: many; V gene: TRBV21-1; CDR3 length: 14; D gene: .; J gene: TRBJ2-3; CDR3 protein: CASSARTGLDTQYF; CDR3 DNA: TGTGCCAGCAGCGCCCGGACAGGGCTGGATACGCAGTATTTT
clone size: many; V gene: TRBV7-2; CDR3 length: 16; D gene: .; J gene: TRBJ2-7; CDR3 protein: CASSLAQEVYSYEQYF; CDR3 DNA: TGTGCCAGCAGCTTAGCGCAAGAGGTTTACTCCTACGAGCAGTACTTC
clone size: .; V gene: TRBV20-1; CDR3 length: 12; D gene: TRBD2; J gene: TRBJ2-1; CDR3 protein: CSARRLAGGEFF; CDR3 DNA: TGCAGTGCTAGAAGACTAGCGGGGGGCGAGTTCTTC
clone size: many; V gene: TRBV15; CDR3 length: 15; D gene: .; J gene: TRBJ1-5; CDR3 protein: CATSTQTDSNQPQHF; CDR3 DNA: TGTGCCACCAGCACCCAAACCGATAGCAATCAGCCCCAGCATTTT
clone size: many; V gene: TRBV5-5; CDR3 length: 14; D gene: TRBD1; J gene: TRBJ1-1; CDR3 protein: CASHSNRGNTEAFF; CDR3 DNA: TGTGCCAGCCACTCGAACAGGGGGAACACTGAAGCTTTCTTT
clone size: few; V gene: TRBV30; CDR3 length: 15; D gene: .; J gene: TRBJ2-4; CDR3 protein: CAWSVTTEAKNIQYF; CDR3 DNA: TGTGCCTGGAGTGTAACGACCGAGGCCAAAAACATTCAGTACTTC
clone size: .; V gene: TRBV7-6; CDR3 length: 15; D gene: .; J gene: TRBJ2-1; CDR3 protein: CASSLGASTYNEQFF; CDR3 DNA: TGTGCCAGCAGCTTAGGGGCTAGCACCTACAATGAGCAGTTCTTC
clone size: many; V gene: TRBV20-1; CDR3 length: 11; D gene: .; J gene: TRBJ2-7; CDR3 protein: CSAGRSYEQYF; CDR3 DNA: TGCAGTGCCGGGCGCTCCTACGAGCAGTACTTC
clone size: many; V gene: TRBV20-1; CDR3 length: 15; D gene: TRBD1; J gene: TRBJ1-1; CDR3 protein: CSARSLEPPTGVTFF; CDR3 DNA: TGCAGTGCTAGATCGCTCGAACCCCCGACAGGGGTAACTTTCTTT
clone size: many; V gene: TRBV20-1; CDR3 length: 14; D gene: TRBD1; J gene: TRBJ2-7; CDR3 protein: CSARKTGGRYEQYF; CDR3 DNA: TGCAGTGCTAGGAAGACAGGGGGCAGGTACGAGCAGTACTTC
clone size: .; V gene: TRBV30; CDR3 length: 15; D gene: TRBD1; J gene: TRBJ2-7; CDR3 protein: CAWSGAGQGNNEQYF; CDR3 DNA: TGTGCCTGGAGCGGGGCGGGACAGGGTAACAACGAGCAGTACTTC
clone size: many; V gene: TRBV10-1; CDR3 length: 15; D gene: TRBD1; J gene: TRBJ2-7; CDR3 protein: CASSSGTTGTYEQYF; CDR3 DNA: TGCGCCAGCAGTTCAGGCACGACAGGGACCTACGAGCAGTACTTC
clone size: many; V gene: TRBV19; CDR3 length: 13; D gene: TRBD2; J gene: TRBJ2-5; CDR3 protein: CASSMDGGETQYF; CDR3 DNA: TGTGCCAGTAGTATGGACGGGGGGGAGACCCAGTACTTC
clone size: once; V gene: TRBV19; CDR3 length: 16; D gene: TRBD1; J gene: TRBJ1-6; CDR3 protein: CASSMIGQGPDSPLHF; CDR3 DNA: TGTGCCAGTAGTATGATCGGACAGGGACCGGATTCACCCCTCCACTTT
clone size: many; V gene: TRBV12-3/TRBV12-4; CDR3 length: 13; D gene: .; J gene: TRBJ2-5; CDR3 protein: CASSPRRGETQYF; CDR3 DNA: TGTGCCAGCAGCCCTCGGCGGGGAGAGACCCAGTACTTC
clone size: few; V gene: TRBV7-2; CDR3 length: 11; D gene: TRBD1; J gene: TRBJ1-2; CDR3 protein: CASDQGGKCTF; CDR3 DNA: TGTGCCAGCGATCAGGGGGGGAAATGCACCTTC
clone size: many; V gene: TRBV28; CDR3 length: 12; D gene: .; J gene: TRBJ2-7; CDR3 protein: CASSLRLNEQYF; CDR3 DNA: TGTGCCAGCAGTTTACGACTAAACGAGCAGTACTTC
clone size: many; V gene: TRBV6-2/TRBV6-3; CDR3 length: 14; D gene: .; J gene: TRBJ2-5; CDR3 protein: CASGLQTAQETQYF; CDR3 DNA: TGTGCCAGCGGCCTCCAGACTGCACAAGAGACCCAGTACTTC
clone size: .; V gene: TRBV7-2; CDR3 length: 12; D gene: .; J gene: TRBJ2-1; CDR3 protein: CASSPEVSEQFF; CDR3 DNA: TGTGCCAGCAGCCCAGAGGTATCGGAGCAGTTCTTC
clone size: many; V gene: TRBV6-1; CDR3 length: 14; D gene: .; J gene: TRBJ1-1; CDR3 protein: CASSENEENTEAFF; CDR3 DNA: TGTGCCAGCAGTGAAAATGAGGAGAACACTGAAGCTTTCTTT
clone size: many; V gene: TRBV20-1; CDR3 length: 15; D gene: .; J gene: TRBJ1-5; CDR3 protein: CSARLAGSGNQPQHF; CDR3 DNA: TGCAGTGCTAGACTAGCAGGGTCGGGCAATCAGCCCCAGCATTTT
clone size: .; V gene: TRBV12-3/TRBV12-4; CDR3 length: 13; D gene: .; J gene: TRBJ1-2; CDR3 protein: CASSWEGANGYTF; CDR3 DNA: TGTGCCAGCAGTTGGGAGGGCGCCAATGGCTACACCTTC
clone size: many; V gene: TRBV20-1; CDR3 length: 14; D gene: .; J gene: TRBJ2-3; CDR3 protein: CSARGRGYTDTQYF; CDR3 DNA: TGCAGTGCTAGAGGTCGCGGATACACAGATACGCAGTATTTT
clone size: .; V gene: TRBV5-4; CDR3 length: 16; D gene: TRBD2; J gene: TRBJ2-5; CDR3 protein: CASSPERAGRQETQYF; CDR3 DNA: TGTGCCAGCAGCCCGGAGAGAGCGGGACGCCAAGAGACCCAGTACTTC
clone size: many; V gene: TRBV6-2/TRBV6-3; CDR3 length: 16; D gene: .; J gene: TRBJ1-5; CDR3 protein: CASSYSRGRGNQPQHF; CDR3 DNA: TGTGCCAGCAGTTACTCGAGAGGTCGGGGCAATCAGCCCCAGCATTTT
clone size: many; V gene: TRBV29-1; CDR3 length: 13; D gene: .; J gene: TRBJ1-2; CDR3 protein: CSIPRDMSYGYTF; CDR3 DNA: TGCAGCATCCCCCGGGACATGTCGTATGGCTACACCTTC
clone size: many; V gene: TRBV9; CDR3 length: 13; D gene: .; J gene: TRBJ1-5; CDR3 protein: CASGDESNQPQHF; CDR3 DNA: TGTGCCAGCGGGGACGAGAGCAATCAGCCCCAGCATTTT
clone size: many; V gene: TRBV14; CDR3 length: 18; D gene: TRBD2; J gene: TRBJ2-5; CDR3 protein: CASSQVGRGLAGEETQYF; CDR3 DNA: TGTGCCAGCAGCCAAGTCGGTAGGGGACTAGCGGGAGAGGAGACCCAGTACTTC